These 3 T cell receptor beta chains came from one sample sequenced in a study of CD8 T cells in Susac syndrome. It was with random hexamers that roughly 0.5 to 1 ug RNA was reverse transcribed. From the immunoSEQ multiplex PCR reads, TCRdb called clonotypes with MiXCR, one entry per CDR3 protein. The profile shows fewer than 60,000 distinct CDR3 sequences, more than 85% of them singletons. The sequencing sample was made of CD8+ T cells from PBMCs. These receptors were taken from a human donor with Susac syndrome.

The rearrangement links TRBV3-1 to TRBJ1-2, with a weak D call TRBD1 (6 bases). CDR1 and CDR2 from the germline V gene are LGHDT and YNNKEL (reference sequence). Trimming shortened V by 4 bases and J by 7 bases, and 16 bases separated the two germline ends. This CDR3 comprises 14 residues. CDR3 region: CASSPNSWGAGYTF. The CDR3 region has the DNA TGTGCCAGCAGCCCTAACTCTTGGGGGGCTGGCTACACCTTC. The whole variable domain, remainder taken from reference TRBV3-1 and TRBJ1-2, is DTAVSQTPKYLVTQMGNDKSIKCEQNLGHDTMYWYKQDSKKFLKIMFSYNNKELIINETVPNRFSPKSPDKAHLNLHINSLELGDSAVYFCASSPNSWGAGYTFGSGTRLTVV.

The chain joins TRBV14 to TRBJ2-3; 8 bases match TRBD1. Germline values: CDR1 SGHDN, CDR2 FVKESK. The CDR3 is 17 amino acids. V dropped 5 bases and J dropped 2; count of bases not matched to a gene: 12. CDR3: CASSVTQGAQDTDTQYF. The CDR3 bases are TGTGCCAGCAGCGTCACCCAGGGGGCGCAGGACACAGATACGCAGTATTTT.

The CDR3 loop reads CASSSGPIRFTYNEQFF. In nucleotides, the CDR3 is TGTGCCAGCAGCTCCGGCCCAATTAGGTTTACCTACAATGAGCAGTTCTTC. This sequence joins TRBV7-9 and TRBJ2-1; D is ambiguous. This CDR3 is built from 17 residues. Per germline, CDR1 SEHNR and CDR2 FQNEAQ (reference sequence). Trimming removed 4 bases at V and 2 bases at J, with 18 bases between.